The source of this TCR beta chain is a study of naive and memory T cell subsets. As regards this clonotype: As yet, its antigen is unknown.

An equimolar mix of two oligonucleotides served as the beta constant-region primer for TRBC1 and TRBC2. The ligated cDNA underwent four PCR rounds using SP2 and nested alpha and beta constant-region primers. TCRdb re-analysed the UMI-ligation and nested PCR reads in MiXCR, keeping a single row per CDR3 protein. The sample has 130,000 to 150,000 distinct CDR3 sequences; about 23% are singletons. After the first PCR, alpha and beta chain libraries were processed separately. CMV status came from CD4+ T cell IFNgamma after overnight CMV lysate stimulation of fresh PBMCs. Study findings and constraints: A few larger clonotypes appeared in naive repertoires, especially CD8, possibly memory cells re-expressing CD45RA. Over 90% of naive TCR sequences appeared only once, unlike memory subsets.

Per the germline V gene, CDR1 is MNHEY and CDR2 is SVGAGI. Trimming cost V 9 bases and J 1 base, with 16 bases left between them. The CDR3 is 14 residues long. This TCR was sampled from a human donor in good health. Sequences were obtained from naive CD4+ T cells from blood. V usage is TRBV6-5 and J usage is TRBJ2-7, with D possibly being TRBD1 or TRBD2 (5 bases each). CDR3: CASKLYEGSYEQYF. In nucleotides, the CDR3 is TGTGCCAGTAAGCTTTATGAGGGGTCCTACGAGCAGTACTTC.